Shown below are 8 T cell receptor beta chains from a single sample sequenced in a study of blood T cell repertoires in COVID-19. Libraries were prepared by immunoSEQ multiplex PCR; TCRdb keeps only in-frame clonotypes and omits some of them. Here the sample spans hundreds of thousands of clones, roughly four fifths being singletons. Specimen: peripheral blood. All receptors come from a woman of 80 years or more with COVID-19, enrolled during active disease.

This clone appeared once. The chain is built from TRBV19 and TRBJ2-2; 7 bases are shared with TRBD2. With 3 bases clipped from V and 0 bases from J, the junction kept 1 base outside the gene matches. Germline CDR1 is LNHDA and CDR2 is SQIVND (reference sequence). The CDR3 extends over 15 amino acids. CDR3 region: CASSMGLTNTGELFF. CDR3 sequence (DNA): TGTGCCAGTAGTATGGGACTAACGAACACCGGGGAGCTGTTTTTT.

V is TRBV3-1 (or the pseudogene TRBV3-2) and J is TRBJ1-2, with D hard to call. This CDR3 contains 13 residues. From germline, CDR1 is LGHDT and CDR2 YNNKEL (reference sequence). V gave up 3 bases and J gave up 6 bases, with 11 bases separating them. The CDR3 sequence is CASSQWQVDGYTF. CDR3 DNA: TGTGCCAGCAGCCAGTGGCAGGTGGATGGCTACACCTTC.

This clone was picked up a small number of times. CDR3 nucleotides: TGTGCCAGCAGGAAAGACAGGGGGGTCTACGAGCAGTACTTC. Translated: CASRKDRGVYEQYF. The chain joins TRBV6-5 to TRBJ2-7, with 9 bases matching TRBD1. From germline, CDR1 is MNHEY and CDR2 SVGAGI. This CDR3 is built from 14 residues. After removal of 6 bases from V and 3 bases from J, the junction contained 6 bases not matched to a gene.

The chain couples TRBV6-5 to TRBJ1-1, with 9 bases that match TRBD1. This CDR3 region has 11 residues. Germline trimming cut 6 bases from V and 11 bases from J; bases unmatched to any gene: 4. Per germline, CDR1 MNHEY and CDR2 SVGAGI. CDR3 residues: CASRTTGGAFF. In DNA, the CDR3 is TGTGCCAGCAGGACGACAGGGGGGGCTTTCTTT.

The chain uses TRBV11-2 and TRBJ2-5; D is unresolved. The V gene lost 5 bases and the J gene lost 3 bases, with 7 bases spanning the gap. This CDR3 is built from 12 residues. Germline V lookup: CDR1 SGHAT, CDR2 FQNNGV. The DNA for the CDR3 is TGTGCCAGCAGCGGGCTGGAAGAGACCCAGTACTTC. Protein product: CASSGLEETQYF.

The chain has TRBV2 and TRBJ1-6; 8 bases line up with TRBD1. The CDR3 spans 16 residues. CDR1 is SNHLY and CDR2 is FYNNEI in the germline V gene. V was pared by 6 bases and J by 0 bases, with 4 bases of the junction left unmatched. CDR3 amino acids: CASRDRAPSYNSPLHF. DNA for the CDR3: TGTGCCAGCAGGGACAGGGCACCCTCCTATAATTCACCCCTCCACTTT.

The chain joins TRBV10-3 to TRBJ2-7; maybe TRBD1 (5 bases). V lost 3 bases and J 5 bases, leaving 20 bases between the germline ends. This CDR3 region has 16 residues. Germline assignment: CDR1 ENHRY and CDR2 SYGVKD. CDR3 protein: CAISDWVRELSDEQYF. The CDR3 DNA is TGTGCCATCAGTGATTGGGTCAGGGAATTATCCGACGAGCAGTACTTC.

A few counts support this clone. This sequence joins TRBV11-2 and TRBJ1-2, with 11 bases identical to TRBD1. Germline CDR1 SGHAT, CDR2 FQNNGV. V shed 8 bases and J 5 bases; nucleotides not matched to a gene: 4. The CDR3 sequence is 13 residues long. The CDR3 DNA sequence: TGTGCCAGCGGACAGGGGGCTCGGTATGGCTACACCTTC. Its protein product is CASGQGARYGYTF. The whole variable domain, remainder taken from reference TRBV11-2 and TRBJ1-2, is EAGVAQSPRYKIIEKRQSVAFWCNPISGHATLYWYQQILGQGPKLLIQFQNNGVVDDSQLPKDRFSAERLKGVDSTLKIQPAKLEDSAVYLCASGQGARYGYTFGSGTRLTVV.